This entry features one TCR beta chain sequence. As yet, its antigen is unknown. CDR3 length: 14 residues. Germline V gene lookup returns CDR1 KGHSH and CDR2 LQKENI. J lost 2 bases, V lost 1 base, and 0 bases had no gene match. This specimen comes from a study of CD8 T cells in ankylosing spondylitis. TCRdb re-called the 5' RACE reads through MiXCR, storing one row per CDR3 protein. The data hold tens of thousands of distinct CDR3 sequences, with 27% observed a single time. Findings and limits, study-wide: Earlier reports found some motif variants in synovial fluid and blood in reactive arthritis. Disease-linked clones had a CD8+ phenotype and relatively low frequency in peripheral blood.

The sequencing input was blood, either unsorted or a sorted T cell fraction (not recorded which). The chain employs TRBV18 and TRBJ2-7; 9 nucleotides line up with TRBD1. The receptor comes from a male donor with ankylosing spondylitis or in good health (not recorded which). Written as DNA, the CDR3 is TGTGCCAGCTCACCACGGGACAGGGCCTACGAGCAGTACGTC. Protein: CASSPRDRAYEQYV.